The 21 T cell receptor beta chains below were found in one sample sequenced in a study of T cells after yellow fever vaccination. TCRdb itself ran the 5' RACE reads through MiXCR, one entry per CDR3 protein. The table shows 550,000 or so distinct CDR3 sequences, with 15% to 20% occurring only once. This specimen was PBMCs, taken 15 days after the yellow fever booster vaccination. These TCRs come from a man aged 25-45 years who received the YFV17D yellow fever vaccine.

The chain links TRBV12-3 or TRBV12-4 to TRBJ1-1; a weak D match, TRBD1 (5 bases). V was pared by 5 bases and J by 0 bases, with 10 bases between. The CDR3 extends over 14 amino acids. CDR3 DNA: TGTGCCAGCAGTGCCGAGACAGTGAACACTGAAGCTTTCTTT. Encoded protein: CASSAETVNTEAFF.

This clonotype was seen a handful of times. The chain is built from TRBV12-3 or TRBV12-4 and TRBJ2-6; D is ambiguous. Trimming removed 3 bases at V and 2 bases at J, with 11 bases between. This CDR3 is 16 amino acids long. The CDR3 is CASSLSSFAGANVLTF. The CDR3 DNA sequence: TGTGCCAGCAGTTTGTCCTCGTTCGCTGGGGCCAACGTCCTGACTTTC.

V is TRBV20-1 and J is TRBJ2-3; TRBD1 aligns across 8 bases. The CDR3 has 15 amino acids. Germline V gene data show CDR1 as DFQATT and CDR2 as SNEGSKA (reference sequence). Trimming took 3 bases from V and 3 from J; bases not matched to a gene: 8. The chain's CDR3 is CSASDGQGATDTQYF. The CDR3, as DNA: TGCAGTGCTAGTGATGGACAGGGAGCAACAGATACGCAGTATTTT.

This clonotype was counted between two and nine times. The genes are TRBV6-1 and TRBJ2-1, with 9 positions matching TRBD2. The J segment lost 4 bases and the V segment lost 6 bases, leaving 10 bases of the junction unmatched. The length of the CDR3 is 16 residues. Germline V gene data show CDR1 as MNHNS and CDR2 as SASEGT. The chain's CDR3 is CASRSVAGGDYNEQFF. In DNA, the CDR3 is TGTGCCAGCAGATCGGTTGCGGGAGGGGATTACAATGAGCAGTTCTTC.

V usage is TRBV6-5 and J usage is TRBJ2-7; D remains ambiguous. Trimming removed 2 bases at V and 1 base at J, with 6 bases between. The germline CDR1 and CDR2 sequences are MNHEY and SVGAGI. The CDR3 totals 13 residues. CDR3 bases: TGTGCCAGCAGTTACACTCCGTCCTACGAGCAGTACTTC. It translates to CASSYTPSYEQYF.

This clonotype turned up a few times. V is TRBV9 and J is TRBJ2-3, with 14 bases lining up with TRBD2. CDR1 SGDLS and CDR2 YYNGEE come from the germline V gene. V was clipped by 4 bases and J by 4 bases; unmatched bases: 5. The CDR3 sequence is 16 residues long. The CDR3 DNA reads TGTGCCAGCAGCAACAGACTAGCGGGAGGGGCAGATACGCAGTATTTT. Its translation: CASSNRLAGGADTQYF. The full variable domain, with the rest looked up from reference TRBV9 and TRBJ2-3, is DSGVTQTPKHLITATGQRVTLRCSPRSGDLSVYWYQQSLDQGLQFLIQYYNGEERAKGNILERFSAQQFPDLHSELNLSSLELGDSALYFCASSNRLAGGADTQYFGPGTRLTVL.

J is TRBJ1-1 and V is TRBV4-2; D remains ambiguous. This CDR3 region has 13 residues. Germline CDR1 reads LGHNA; CDR2 reads YNFKEQ. With 0 bases removed from V and 5 bases from J, the gap between germline ends came to 7 bases. CDR3 DNA sequence: TGTGCCAGCAGCCAAGACGCGGGGACTGAAGCTTTCTTT. Translating gives CASSQDAGTEAFF.

This clonotype was found a few times. The chain employs TRBV7-8 and TRBJ2-1; 14 nucleotides line up with TRBD2. The V segment lost 7 bases and the J segment 9 bases; nucleotides outside the gene matches: 11. There are 16 residues in the CDR3. Germline assignment: CDR1 SGHVS and CDR2 FQNEAQ. CDR3 sequence reads: CASTKGLAGDKSEQFF. CDR3 bases: TGTGCCAGCACCAAGGGACTAGCGGGAGATAAGAGTGAGCAGTTCTTC.

CDR3 residues: CASSFPGTGNGYTF. In DNA, the CDR3 is TGCGCCAGCAGCTTCCCCGGGACAGGGAATGGCTACACCTTC. This sequence joins TRBV5-1 and TRBJ1-2; 9 bases are shared with TRBD1. V gave up 2 bases and J gave up 6 bases; unmatched junction bases: 5. CDR1 SGHRS and CDR2 YFSETQ come from the germline V gene. The CDR3 is made up of 14 amino acids.

The chain employs TRBV12-3 or TRBV12-4 and TRBJ2-1; 13 bases are shared with TRBD2. The V and J ends lost 8 bases and 5 bases, in that order; junction bases with no gene match: 9. The CDR3 is made up of 16 amino acids. The CDR3 coding sequence is TGTGCCAGCCGTTGGACTAGCGGGAGAACAGACAATGAGCAGTTCTTC. Translating gives CASRWTSGRTDNEQFF.

The V gene is TRBV19, the J gene TRBJ2-4, with TRBD1 as a possible D gene (5 bases). Germline V gives CDR1 LNHDA, CDR2 SQIVND (reference sequence). This CDR3 has 14 residues. The germline V and J ends were trimmed by 1 base and 7 bases, with 11 bases remaining between them. CDR3 in DNA: TGTGCCAGTAGTATAGCAGGGAATTGGAACATTCAGTACTTC. Translating it yields CASSIAGNWNIQYF. The full variable domain, with the rest looked up from reference TRBV19 and TRBJ2-4, is DGGITQSPKYLFRKEGQNVTLSCEQNLNHDAMYWYRQDPGQGLRLIYYSQIVNDFQKGDIAEGYSVSREKKESFPLTVTSAQKNPTAFYLCASSIAGNWNIQYFGAGTRLSVL.

This clonotype occurred a few times. The rearrangement links TRBV2 to TRBJ2-1, with D possibly TRBD2 on 6 matching bases. The length of the CDR3 is 18 residues. V was pared by 2 bases and J by 5 bases, with 22 bases between. Germline V gives CDR1 SNHLY, CDR2 FYNNEI. The CDR3 nucleotides read TGTGCCAGCAGTGAATTGGTCCTGGGGGGAGTCAGAGACAATGAGCAGTTCTTC. Residues: CASSELVLGGVRDNEQFF.

The chain is built from TRBV27 and TRBJ1-2; tentative D call: TRBD1 (6 bases). The CDR3 totals 15 residues. The germline V gene has CDR1 MNHEY and CDR2 SMNVEV (reference sequence). Trimming removed 5 bases at V and 0 bases at J, with 13 bases between. CDR3 sequence (DNA): TGTGCCAGCAGTGAACTCGACAGGCCTAACTATGGCTACACCTTC. Translation gives CASSELDRPNYGYTF.

A single count supports this clonotype. The gene calls are TRBV14 and TRBJ1-6; D not resolved. V lost 6 bases and J lost 2, with 8 bases in between. The CDR3 covers 14 residues. CDR1 is SGHDN, CDR2 FVKESK, per germline. The CDR3 protein is CASRWTTYNSPLHF. The CDR3 DNA sequence: TGTGCCAGCAGGTGGACTACCTATAATTCACCCCTCCACTTT.

The CDR3 DNA reads TGCAGTGCTACCACGATAGCGGACAGCTCCTACAATGAGCAGTTCTTC. Encoded protein: CSATTIADSSYNEQFF. The chain is built from TRBV20-1 and TRBJ2-1, with D perhaps matching TRBD1 or TRBD2 (6 bases each). The germline V gene has CDR1 DFQATT and CDR2 SNEGSKA (reference sequence). There are 16 residues in the CDR3. V lost 4 bases, J lost 0 bases, and 16 bases lay in between.

There are a few counts of this clonotype. The chain employs TRBV7-8 and TRBJ2-5; unclear D gene. Deletions cut 5 bases from V and 5 bases from J, with 15 bases between. This CDR3 is 14 amino acids long. In germline, CDR1 is SGHVS, CDR2 FQNEAQ. The CDR3 bases are TGTGCCAGCAGCACGCGCCTTATTGGTGAGACCCAGTACTTC. Its translation: CASSTRLIGETQYF.

The chain combines TRBV7-8 with TRBJ2-5; D gene unclear. This CDR3 region has 15 residues. Per germline, CDR1 SGHVS and CDR2 FQNEAQ. Trimming removed 0 bases at V and 5 bases at J, with 13 bases between. The CDR3, as DNA: TGTGCCAGCAGCTTAGCGCTTGGGGAAGTGGAGACCCAGTACTTC. Protein sequence: CASSLALGEVETQYF. The full variable domain, its missing parts supplied by reference TRBV7-8 and TRBJ2-5, is GAGVSQSPRYKVAKRGQDVALRCDPISGHVSLFWYQQALGQGPEFLTYFQNEAQLDKSGLPSDRFFAERPEGSVSTLKIQRTQQEDSAVYLCASSLALGEVETQYFGPGTRLLVL.

This clonotype was seen only a few times. This chain uses TRBV25-1 with TRBJ2-3; TRBD2 matches at 7 bases. The CDR3 is 14 amino acids. The trim removed 5 bases at V and 6 bases at J, leaving 8 bases unmatched. Germline V lookup: CDR1 MGHDK, CDR2 SYGVNS. Written as DNA, the CDR3 is TGTGCCAGCAGTCGGATAGGGCGGGGGGATACGCAGTATTTT. Encoded protein: CASSRIGRGDTQYF. The full variable domain, rest sourced from reference TRBV25-1 and TRBJ2-3, is EADIYQTPRYLVIGTGKKITLECSQTMGHDKMYWYQQDPGMELHLIHYSYGVNSTEKGDLSSESTVSRIRTEHFPLTLESARPSHTSQYLCASSRIGRGDTQYFGPGTRLTVL.

This clonotype was observed a handful of times. The V and J genes are TRBV5-1 and TRBJ2-7; D gene unclear. The CDR3 is made up of 14 amino acids. Trimming removed 0 bases from V and 6 bases from J, with 13 bases in between. Germline CDR1 and CDR2: SGHRS and YFSETQ. Here the CDR3 reads CASSLAIDSGEQYF. CDR3 nucleotides: TGCGCCAGCAGCTTGGCCATCGATTCTGGCGAGCAGTACTTC.

The chain is built from TRBV12-5 and TRBJ2-1, with TRBD1 identical over 8 bases. Germline assignment: CDR1 LGHNT and CDR2 FRNRAP. Losses at the gene ends were 0 bases for V and 0 bases for J; bases not matched to a gene: 1. The CDR3 extends over 16 amino acids. The CDR3 bases are TGTGCTAGTGGTTTGGTAACAGGGGGCTCCTACAATGAGCAGTTCTTC. Translating it yields CASGLVTGGSYNEQFF. The entire variable domain, with the rest obtained from reference TRBV12-5 and TRBJ2-1, is as follows: DARVTQTPRHKVTEMGQEVTMRCQPILGHNTVFWYRQTMMQGLELLAYFRNRAPLDDSGMPKDRFSAEMPDATLATLKIQPSEPRDSAVYFCASGLVTGGSYNEQFFGPGTRLTVL.

The rearrangement joins TRBV11-1 to TRBJ1-2; maybe TRBD1 (5 bases). Trimming took 7 bases from V and 4 from J, leaving 28 bases between them. The CDR3 runs 18 residues. Germline values: CDR1 SGHAT, CDR2 FQDESV (reference sequence). Here the CDR3 reads CASTHRRGSFPPSYGYTF. The CDR3 DNA reads as TGTGCCAGCACCCACCGGAGGGGCTCCTTCCCCCCAAGCTATGGCTACACCTTC.